This is a list of T cell receptor beta chains from one sample in a study of radiotherapy plus CTLA-4 blockade in lung cancer. Here immunoSEQ multiplex PCR was the method, and the copy in TCRdb shows in-frame clones only, minus some. The profile covers about 40,000 clones, with 79% appearing a single time and more than 20% taken by the ten largest. Material: peripheral blood, obtained from a patient treated with radiotherapy plus ipilimumab. These receptors were obtained from a human donor with non-small cell lung cancer that progressed on radiotherapy plus ipilimumab. Each CDR3 is given with its conserved first and last residue.

>TRBV11-2
CASSRDWLAAGGEQYF
>TRBV18
CASSPWDREIYGYTF
>TRBV11-2
CASSRLQGPYEQYF
>TRBV11-3
CASSLDTSRNEQFF
>TRBV5-1
CASRQVGGPNTEAFF
>TRBV14
CASSQDSLAGALLTGELFF
>TRBV25-1
CASSDPGEPRAFF
>TRBV19
CASSRGAYGYTF
>TRBV5-1
CASSTGLVGGELFF
>TRBV7-9
CASSRHNEQFF
>TRBV2
CASSNLGPLYGYTF
>TRBV4-1
CASSRGLYSSYNEQFF
>TRBV27
CASTTSGGPQFF
>TRBV19
CASSIDGQGRQPQHF
>TRBV9
CASGRGEGTDTQYF
>TRBV11-2
CASSWRGGLAGVSYEQYF
>TRBV7-3
CASSLGATYGYTF
>TRBV6-1
CASSPGQGARETQYF
>TRBV27
CASSPHLNYGYTF
>TRBV2
CASRGGVYGYTF
>TRBV19
CASSVPGQGDREPQHF
>TRBV25-1
CASRLLAGGLETQYF
>TRBV7-8
CASSLSAQGTAPQHF
>TRBV5-1
CASQDSSGANVLTF
>TRBV2
CATRDRGRISGNTIYF
>TRBV11-2
CASSHHWLAGAETQYF
>TRBV7-2
CASSKQGNNEQFF
>TRBV28
CASSLQGPKYF
>TRBV6-5
CASSYSKPGQADTQYF
>TRBV9
CASSSAGVTNEKLFF
>TRBV29-1
CSVEVGQRGTEAFF
>TRBV9
CASSVDEDWLNEQFF
>TRBV27
CASRAGIISNQPQHF
>TRBV12-5
CASGLLNDRGLRLSGNTIYF
>TRBV4-3
CASSQRTSGGASYNEQFF
>TRBV5-1
CASSALGAGGPGEQFF
>TRBV15
CATSKGRGRVVEQFF
>TRBV10-3
CAISAGWDEAFF
>TRBV28
CLSRGFNYGYTF
>TRBV6-6
CASRPGQGALTDTQYF
>TRBV2
CASSRDSNQPQHF
>TRBV5-1
CASSPGHNTGELFF
>TRBV6-1
CASSPRTGNTEAFF
>TRBV7-2
CASSRGGLAYSEQYF
>TRBV12-5
CASGWGQGGMNTEAFF
>TRBV11-2
CASSWTGLTEAFF
>TRBV7-2
CASSRSGGAVDTQYF
>TRBV9
CASSGNSGSTDTQYF
>TRBV6-5
CASTNMRGGTDTQYF
>TRBV11-3
CASSLALGGGSTDTQYF
>TRBV28
CASSEGQLGNQPQHF
>TRBV9
CASSVSGGGQETQYF
>TRBV4-1
CASSQRAGASTDTQYF
>TRBV5-1
CASSLGGAQGAYGYTF
>TRBV7-9
CASSLKGGKAEAFF
>TRBV4-2
CASSQEPSSGRRQETQYF
>TRBV7-7
CASRYREWEQYF
>TRBV2
CASRRTGARSGYTF
>TRBV7-9
CASSAGQDWEQFF
>TRBV27
CASRGQGAAAFF